Following are 29 T cell receptor beta chains from one sample sequenced in a study of blood T cells in healthy people across ages. A second PCR of roughly 7 to 11 cycles used a sample-barcoded 5' primer and a J-beta primer mix. TCRdb reanalysed the 5' RACE reads using MiXCR and keeps one entry per CDR3 protein. The sample includes 650,000 to 700,000 distinct CDR3 sequences, around 52% of them seen just once. Sequenced: blood. The source of these receptors is a woman aged 80 or over in good health.

Notes on this clonotype: A read error is possible here, since a much larger clone lies one base away. The rearrangement joins TRBV5-1 to TRBJ2-7, with 10 positions matching TRBD1. This CDR3 is built from 14 residues. Trimming took 4 bases from V and 3 from J; bases not matched to a gene: 4. CDR1 and CDR2 from the germline V gene are SGHRS and YFSETQ. The CDR3 coding sequence is TGCGCCAGCAGCCGGACAGGGGGGAACTACGAGCAGTACTTC. Encoded protein: CASSRTGGNYEQYF.

A word on this clonotype: A much larger clone differs by one base, so this may be a read error. The CDR3 DNA reads TGTGCCAGCAGTTTAGACAGGGGAACCCGGTTGTCCAAAAACATTCAGTACTTC. Encoded protein: CASSLDRGTRLSKNIQYF. The chain is built from TRBV28 and TRBJ2-4, with 8 bases lining up with TRBD1. V trimming: 2 bases; J trimming: 2 bases; junction bases outside the gene matches: 11. CDR3 length equals 18 residues. CDR1 and CDR2 from the germline V gene are MDHEN and SYDVKM.

The table lists this clonotype with many counts. The chain uses TRBV20-1 and TRBJ1-6; possible D gene TRBD1, 6 bases. V lost 1 base to trimming and J lost 7 bases, with 14 bases between them. Germline assignment: CDR1 DFQATT and CDR2 SNEGSKA (reference sequence). The CDR3 contains 15 residues. The CDR3 nucleotides read TGCAGTGCTAGAGCCTCACAGGGAGGAAATTCACCCCTCCACTTT. Residues: CSARASQGGNSPLHF.

The chain carries TRBV6-6 and TRBJ2-5; 10 bases are shared with TRBD2. CDR1 is MNHNY and CDR2 is SVGAGI in the germline V gene (reference sequence). V shed 1 base, J shed 1 base, and the junction held 3 bases outside the gene matches. The CDR3 is made up of 16 amino acids. Here the CDR3 reads CASSYWASGGQETQYF. The CDR3 DNA follows: TGTGCCAGCAGTTACTGGGCTAGCGGGGGCCAAGAGACCCAGTACTTC.

The chain has TRBV6-2 or TRBV6-3 and TRBJ2-7; D might be TRBD1 or TRBD2, each matching 5 bases. The CDR3 consists of 14 residues. Trimming cost V 6 bases and J 2 bases, with 14 bases left between them. Germline V CDR1 and CDR2: MNHEY, SVGEGT. The CDR3 reads CASSSGGRAYEQYF. CDR3 DNA: TGTGCCAGCAGCAGTGGGGGTCGGGCCTACGAGCAGTACTTC.

The chain employs TRBV5-6 and TRBJ1-6; D is possibly TRBD1 (5 bases). V shed 0 bases and J shed 7 bases, with 11 bases lying between them. Germline CDR1 is SGHDT and CDR2 is YYEEEE. This CDR3 has 15 amino acids. The CDR3 DNA follows: TGTGCCAGCAGCTTGGAAGTTTCAGGGAATTCACCCCTCCACTTT. It specifies CASSLEVSGNSPLHF.

The chain links TRBV7-9 to TRBJ2-2; weak D call: TRBD2 (6 bases). Trimming took 5 bases from V and 5 from J, leaving 18 bases between them. Looked up from germline, CDR1 is SEHNR and CDR2 is FQNEAQ (reference sequence). CDR3 size: 16 residues. CDR3 DNA sequence: TGTGCCAGCAGCCGCCTGGGCGGGGATTATACCGGGGAGCTGTTTTTT. Amino acid sequence: CASSRLGGDYTGELFF.

This clonotype was found many times. The rearrangement joins TRBV12-3 or TRBV12-4 to TRBJ2-3; 8 positions agree with TRBD2. This CDR3 has 16 residues. V dropped 5 bases and J dropped 0; count of bases not matched to a gene: 7. The CDR3 here is CASSKRLAMSTDTQYF. CDR3 bases: TGTGCCAGCAGTAAAAGACTAGCGATGAGCACAGATACGCAGTATTTT.

This clonotype showed up just a few times. CDR3 sequence: CASSVLDSNQPQHF. The CDR3 DNA reads TGTGCCAGCAGTGTCCTAGATAGCAATCAGCCCCAGCATTTT. The chain carries TRBV12-3 or TRBV12-4 and TRBJ1-5; no clear D. The V end was cut by 5 bases, the J end by 0 bases, with 8 bases between. This CDR3 has 14 residues.

This chain connects TRBV5-1 to TRBJ2-3; 15 nucleotides agree with TRBD2. CDR3 length: 18 residues. Germline values: CDR1 SGHRS, CDR2 YFSETQ. Trimming cost V 2 bases and J 1 base; bases outside gene matches: 5. The CDR3 nucleotides read TGCGCCAGCAGCTTTGGACTAGCGGGGGGGCGAGGCACAGATACGCAGTATTTT. It codes for CASSFGLAGGRGTDTQYF.

At least ten counts were recorded for this clonotype. This rearrangement joins TRBV18 to TRBJ2-6, with D possibly TRBD1 on 6 matching bases. The CDR3 is 16 amino acids. Germline CDR1 is KGHSH and CDR2 is LQKENI. The V end lost 3 bases, the J end lost 0 bases, and 9 bases lay between the germline ends. The DNA for the CDR3 is TGTGCCAGCTCACCGGGACAATTCTCTGGGGCCAACGTCCTGACTTTC. This sequence encodes CASSPGQFSGANVLTF.

The J gene is TRBJ2-3, the V gene TRBV6-6; D is possibly TRBD2 (5 bases). The CDR3 has 17 amino acids. Per the germline V gene, CDR1 is MNHNY and CDR2 is SVGAGI (reference sequence). Trimming cost V 0 bases and J 4 bases, with 17 bases left between them. The CDR3 here is CASSYSGVQAPPDTQYF. The CDR3 nucleotides are TGTGCCAGCAGTTACTCGGGAGTCCAGGCTCCCCCAGATACGCAGTATTTT.

The chain uses TRBV28 and TRBJ1-2; TRBD1 matches at 8 bases. V shed 4 bases, J shed 7 bases, and the junction held 5 bases outside the gene matches. This CDR3 comprises 13 residues. Germline CDR1 is MDHEN and CDR2 is SYDVKM. The CDR3 here is CASSSQGVVGYTF. The CDR3 DNA is TGTGCCAGCAGTTCACAGGGGGTGGTTGGCTACACCTTC.

The chain joins TRBV20-1 to TRBJ2-7; 11 nucleotides line up with TRBD2. This CDR3 comprises 16 residues. The V segment lost 5 bases and the J segment 0 bases; nucleotides outside the gene matches: 9. Germline V CDR1 and CDR2: DFQATT, SNEGSKA (reference sequence). The CDR3 sequence is CSAPHITSGSSYEQYF. CDR3 in DNA: TGCAGTGCTCCACACATAACTAGCGGGAGCTCCTACGAGCAGTACTTC.

This chain joins TRBV15 and TRBJ1-5; 10 bases are shared with TRBD1. V shed 1 base, J shed 5 bases, and the junction held 5 bases outside the gene matches. The germline CDR1 and CDR2 sequences are LNHNV and YYDKDF (reference sequence). This CDR3 has 16 amino acids. The CDR3 DNA sequence: TGTGCCACCAGCAGAGCTCTGACAGGGGGCGATCAGCCCCAGCATTTT. Translating gives CATSRALTGGDQPQHF.

At least ten counts were recorded for this clonotype. The chain joins TRBV29-1 to TRBJ2-3; the match to TRBD1 covers 8 bases. The junction had 3 bases not matched to a gene; V was cut back by 6 bases and J by 4 bases. The CDR3 has 12 residues. Germline CDR1 is SQVTM and CDR2 is ANQGSEA. The CDR3 coding sequence is TGCAGCGTACGACAGGGGTCAGATACGCAGTATTTT. As protein: CSVRQGSDTQYF.

The J gene is TRBJ2-1, the V gene TRBV27; D assignment may be TRBD1 or TRBD2 (7 bases each). The V gene lost 6 bases and the J gene lost 6 bases, with 18 bases spanning the gap. Germline loops: CDR1 MNHEY, CDR2 SMNVEV (reference sequence). The CDR3 spans 15 residues. The chain's CDR3 is CASRSGGSGGNEQFF. The CDR3 DNA follows: TGTGCCAGCAGATCGGGGGGCTCAGGGGGCAATGAGCAGTTCTTC.

This clonotype was observed many times. The chain combines TRBV20-1 with TRBJ2-1, with 7 bases identical to TRBD2. Germline V gene sequence: CDR1 DFQATT, CDR2 SNEGSKA (reference sequence). Trimming took 6 bases from V and 8 from J; bases not matched to a gene: 10. The CDR3 length is 13 residues. Written as DNA, the CDR3 is TGCAGTGCACCGGCGGGGACTAAGTATGAGCAGTTCTTC. This sequence encodes CSAPAGTKYEQFF.

The rearrangement links TRBV27 to TRBJ1-2; D gene ambiguous. The germline V and J ends were trimmed by 4 bases and 4 bases, with 10 bases remaining between them. The CDR3 covers 13 residues. Germline assignment: CDR1 MNHEY and CDR2 SMNVEV (reference sequence). CDR3 in amino acids: CASSSSPAYGYTF. Written as DNA, the CDR3 is TGTGCCAGCAGTTCATCCCCAGCCTATGGCTACACCTTC.

On this clonotype: A much larger clonotype is one base distant, so this may be a read error. The chain links TRBV27 to TRBJ2-7; 11 bases agree with TRBD2. Germline V CDR1 and CDR2: MNHEY, SMNVEV (reference sequence). Trimming cost V 5 bases and J 7 bases; bases outside gene matches: 19. The CDR3 length is 18 residues. Here the CDR3 DNA reads TGTGCCAGCAGTCTATTTAGCGGGAGGGCCCTCGGGTACAATGAGCAGTACTTC. This gives the protein CASSLFSGRALGYNEQYF.

For this clonotype: One base away lies a much larger clone, so this may be a sequencing read error. The rearrangement uses TRBV2 and TRBJ2-1; a weak D match, TRBD1 (6 bases). Germline-derived CDR1 and CDR2 are SNHLY and FYNNEI. The CDR3 extends over 14 amino acids. Trimming pared 6 bases from V and 13 bases from J, leaving 22 bases between. CDR3 DNA sequence: TGTGCCAGCAGCGGGTCACAGGGCTGGGAGACCCAGTTCTTC. Amino acids: CASSGSQGWETQFF. The complete variable domain, with remaining parts taken from reference TRBV2 and TRBJ2-1, reads EPEVTQTPSHQVTQMGQEVILRCVPISNHLYFYWYRQILGQKVEFLVSFYNNEISEKSEIFDDQFSVERPDGSNFTLKIRSTKLEDSAMYFCASSGSQGWETQFFGPGTRLTVL.

The genes are TRBV10-3 and TRBJ1-6, with D maybe TRBD1 (5 bases). The CDR3 length is 13 residues. Germline V gene lookup returns CDR1 ENHRY and CDR2 SYGVKD. V was cut by 7 bases and J by 6 bases, with 10 bases left in between. The CDR3 DNA sequence: TGTGCCATCAATACAGGCCTTAATTCACCCCTCCACTTT. As protein: CAINTGLNSPLHF.

J is TRBJ2-5 and V is TRBV24-1; tentatively, D is TRBD1 or TRBD2 (5 bases each). V was shortened by 4 bases and J by 9 bases, with 17 bases between the two germline ends. The CDR3 consists of 14 residues. The V gene's germline CDR1 is KGHDR and CDR2 SFDVKD. The CDR3 sequence: CATSDTGWDEAQYF. The DNA for the CDR3 is TGTGCCACCAGTGACACGGGGTGGGACGAGGCCCAGTACTTC.

This clonotype came up a few times. This chain links TRBV12-3 or TRBV12-4 with TRBJ2-3, with TRBD2 as a possible D gene (5 bases). This CDR3 has 12 residues. Between the trimmed V and J ends, which lost 0 bases and 10 bases, there was a span of 8 bases. The CDR3 spells CASSLALGAQYF. The CDR3 DNA reads as TGTGCCAGCAGTTTAGCGTTGGGAGCGCAGTATTTT.

A remark on this clonotype: Since a much larger clone is just one base distant, this may be a read error. The genes are TRBV2 and TRBJ2-1; TRBD2 aligns across 10 bases. The better agreement between TRBJ2-7 and the DNA end casts doubt on the J call. From germline, CDR1 is SNHLY and CDR2 FYNNEI. The CDR3 has 15 residues. Here the CDR3 DNA reads TGTGCCAGCAGTGCGGGACTAGCGCGCTACAATGAGCAGTACTTC. It codes for CASSAGLARYNEQYF.

The chain uses TRBV2 and TRBJ2-3; D possibly matches TRBD1 or TRBD2 (6 bases each). The CDR3 extends over 12 amino acids. Germline CDR1 reads SNHLY; CDR2 reads FYNNEI. The germline V and J ends were trimmed by 6 bases and 8 bases, with 12 bases remaining between them. CDR3 sequence (DNA): TGTGCCAGCAGAGACCGGGGGCCTACGCAGTATTTT. Its protein product is CASRDRGPTQYF. The variable domain in full, with the rest retrieved from reference TRBV2 and TRBJ2-3, is EPEVTQTPSHQVTQMGQEVILRCVPISNHLYFYWYRQILGQKVEFLVSFYNNEISEKSEIFDDQFSVERPDGSNFTLKIRSTKLEDSAMYFCASRDRGPTQYFGPGTRLTVL.

This clonotype was picked up many times. The chain employs TRBV5-1 and TRBJ1-2, with D uncertain. V shed 2 bases and J shed 3 bases, with 8 bases lying between them. The germline CDR1 and CDR2 sequences are SGHRS and YFSETQ. This CDR3 has 13 residues. CDR3 DNA sequence: TGCGCCAGCAGCTTCGAGATAGACTATGGCTACACCTTC. It encodes CASSFEIDYGYTF.

DNA of the CDR3: TGTGCCACGAGTCCGGGACAGGGTCCGTACGAGCAGTACTTC. Encoded protein: CATSPGQGPYEQYF. The chain recombines TRBV10-3 with TRBJ2-7; 9 bases align to TRBD1. With V trimmed by 10 bases and J by 4 bases, 11 bases remained unmatched. Germline-derived CDR1 and CDR2 are ENHRY and SYGVKD. The CDR3 totals 14 residues.

This clonotype appeared many times. The chain has TRBV7-8 and TRBJ1-5, with no clear D. Germline-derived CDR1 and CDR2 are SGHVS and FQNEAQ. The CDR3 is 13 amino acids. Trimming pared 5 bases from V and 6 bases from J, leaving 11 bases between. The CDR3 DNA is TGTGCCAGCAGCCCCTTTTTAAGTCAGCCCCAGCATTTT. This encodes CASSPFLSQPQHF.